Shown below are 6 T cell receptor beta chains from a single sample sequenced in a study of cytomegalovirus exposure and HLA in healthy donors (dated by TCRdb to the late 2010s). Library method: the immunoSEQ multiplex PCR assay. A mixture of 60 forward primers for TCR Vbeta segments and 13 reverse primers for TCR Jbeta segments was used in the multiplex PCR. Imported from immuneACCESS, the table was reduced by TCRdb to in-frame sequences with V and J called. These copies leave out some clones; in studies compared against another copy, an unresolved V gene accounts for under half, and the cause of the remainder is not known. In all, the sample holds approximately 240,000 clones, and over 70% of those were seen once. The ten largest clones capture around 2.8% of the sample. Sequenced sample: PBMCs. Receptors were obtained from a woman aged 60-75 years in good health and CMV-seropositive.

This clone appeared once. V gene TRBV28 combines with J gene TRBJ2-1; 12 positions agree with TRBD2. Germline CDR1 reads MDHEN; CDR2 reads SYDVKM. V lost 4 bases to trimming and J lost 9 bases; unmatched junction nucleotides: 16. CDR3 size: 18 residues. This CDR3 reads CASSWHPSSGRATTEQFF. DNA of the CDR3: TGTGCCAGCAGTTGGCACCCGTCTAGCGGGAGGGCCACCACTGAGCAGTTCTTC.

This clone was picked up one time. V usage is TRBV7-6 and J usage is TRBJ2-1, with no clear D. Germline CDR1 and CDR2: SGHVS and FNYEAQ. This CDR3 contains 13 residues. The germline V and J ends were trimmed by 5 bases and 5 bases, with 10 bases remaining between them. The CDR3 DNA reads as TGTGCCAGCAGCAGACGACAAGACAATGAGCAGTTCTTC. Its protein is CASSRRQDNEQFF. Full variable domain (missing parts from reference TRBV7-6 and TRBJ2-1): GAGVSQSPRYKVTKRGQDVALRCDPISGHVSLYWYRQALGQGPEFLTYFNYEAQQDKSGLPNDRFSAERPEGSISTLTIQRTEQRDSAMYRCASSRRQDNEQFFGPGTRLTVL.

The J gene is TRBJ2-3, the V gene TRBV6-1; maybe TRBD2 (7 bases). CDR1 is MNHNS and CDR2 is SASEGT in the germline V gene. This CDR3 is built from 16 residues. V lost 0 bases, J lost 4 bases, and 14 bases lay in between. The CDR3 nucleotides are TGTGCCAGCAGTGAAGCGGGTTCGGGGGGCGCAGATACGCAGTATTTT. Its protein product is CASSEAGSGGADTQYF.

The chain employs TRBV28 and TRBJ1-4; 8 nucleotides match TRBD1. V dropped 8 bases and J dropped 1; count of bases not matched to a gene: 3. Germline CDR1 and CDR2: MDHEN and SYDVKM. The CDR3 runs to 14 residues. CDR3 in amino acids: CASVTGVTNEKLFF. The CDR3 DNA reads as TGTGCCAGCGTGACAGGGGTAACTAATGAAAAACTGTTTTTT.

The chain uses TRBV6-5 and TRBJ1-1; perhaps TRBD1 as D (6 bases). The V gene's germline CDR1 is MNHEY and CDR2 SVGAGI. With 0 bases removed from V and 0 bases from J, the gap between germline ends came to 8 bases. This CDR3 is built from 15 residues. The CDR3 here is CASSYSPGVNTEAFF. CDR3 sequence (DNA): TGTGCCAGCAGTTACTCCCCAGGGGTGAACACTGAAGCTTTCTTT.

This clone was counted a few times. The chain has TRBV5-1 and TRBJ2-1, with 9 bases that match TRBD2. Trimming took 4 bases from V and 2 from J; bases not matched to a gene: 4. Germline V lookup: CDR1 SGHRS, CDR2 YFSETQ. The CDR3 runs to 15 residues. The CDR3 nucleotides read TGCGCCAGCAGCGAGAGCGGGGGGCCCTACAATGAGCAGTTCTTC. This sequence encodes CASSESGGPYNEQFF.